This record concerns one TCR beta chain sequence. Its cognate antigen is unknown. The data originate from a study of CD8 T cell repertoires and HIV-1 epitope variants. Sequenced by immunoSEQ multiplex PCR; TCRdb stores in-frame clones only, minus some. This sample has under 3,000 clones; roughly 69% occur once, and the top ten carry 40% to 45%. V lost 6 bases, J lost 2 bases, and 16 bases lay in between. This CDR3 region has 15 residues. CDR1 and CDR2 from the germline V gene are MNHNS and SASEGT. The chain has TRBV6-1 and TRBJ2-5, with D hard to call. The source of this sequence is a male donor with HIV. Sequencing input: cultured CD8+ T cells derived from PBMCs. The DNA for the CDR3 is TGTGCCAGCAGGCCGCCCCTGGGAATTCAAGAGACCCAGTACTTC. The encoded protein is CASRPPLGIQETQYF.